The 8 T cell receptor beta chains below were found in one sample sequenced in a study of neurological immune-mediated disorders (dated by TCRdb to about 2019). This specimen's time point label, per the study, means: longitudinal time-point 1 (baseline). The method was 5' RACE. Sequencing used an Illumina HiSeq 2500. The public reads were run again by TCRdb, first through fastp at Q25 and then through MiXCR, and only productive beta chains were kept. Rows merge per CDR3 protein into single entries with the most common DNA and genes. A total of 55,000 to 80,000 distinct CDR3 sequences appear in this sample, about 13% of them only once. The ten largest clones represent 4.6% of the sample. The sequenced sample was PBMCs. These receptors were taken from a female donor with HTLV-1-associated myelopathy (HAM/TSP).

There are many counts of this clonotype. J is TRBJ2-4 and V is TRBV25-1; D may be TRBD2 (6 bases). Per the germline V gene, CDR1 is MGHDK and CDR2 is SYGVNS. There are 13 residues in the CDR3. V lost 3 bases to trimming and J lost 9 bases, with 12 bases between them. CDR3 nucleotide sequence: TGTGCCAGCAGTGAGGCCGGGAGAGGCATTCAGTACTTC. Translating gives CASSEAGRGIQYF.

This clonotype was counted ten times or more. The rearrangement uses TRBV20-1 and TRBJ2-5, with 8 bases that match TRBD1. The CDR3 has 14 residues. J was trimmed by 7 bases and V by 3 bases; bases with no gene match: 10. Germline V gene data show CDR1 as DFQATT and CDR2 as SNEGSKA (reference sequence). The CDR3 bases are TGCAGTGCTAGTTCCGGACAGGGCCCGAGGACCCAGTACTTC. Amino acids: CSASSGQGPRTQYF.

This clonotype was recorded many times. The genes are TRBV7-2 and TRBJ2-3, with 8 bases matching TRBD2. After removal of 5 bases from V and 0 bases from J, the junction contained 4 bases not matched to a gene. The CDR3 length is 15 residues. Per the germline V gene, CDR1 is SGHTA and CDR2 is FQGNSA. CDR3 residues: CASSVSGASTDTQYF. The DNA of the CDR3 is TGTGCCAGCAGCGTTAGCGGGGCTAGCACAGATACGCAGTATTTT.

Ten or more counts support this clonotype. The chain recombines TRBV20-1 with TRBJ1-5; 8 nucleotides align to TRBD1. CDR3 length: 14 amino acids. The germline V gene encodes CDR1 DFQATT and CDR2 SNEGSKA (reference sequence). J lost 2 bases, V lost 5 bases, and 5 bases had no gene match. The CDR3 loop reads CSAAGGLGNQPQHF. CDR3 in DNA: TGCAGTGCTGCAGGGGGCTTGGGCAATCAGCCCCAGCATTTT.

The rearrangement joins TRBV10-3 to TRBJ2-7; a weak D match, TRBD1 (5 bases). Germline CDR1 ENHRY, CDR2 SYGVKD. The CDR3 sequence is 16 residues long. V was trimmed by 3 bases and J by 4 bases, leaving 19 bases between them. This CDR3 reads CAISDRALWTLYEQYF. CDR3 sequence (DNA): TGTGCCATCAGTGACAGGGCGCTGTGGACCCTGTACGAGCAGTACTTC.

To note about this clonotype: With a much larger clone just one base away, this may be a read error. J is TRBJ2-7 and V is TRBV4-1; D possibly corresponds to TRBD1 (6 bases). The germline V and J ends were trimmed by 4 bases and 3 bases, with 16 bases remaining between them. Germline V gene lookup returns CDR1 MGHRA and CDR2 YSYEKL. This CDR3 comprises 15 residues. CDR3 protein: CASSLEYRAYYEQYF. The CDR3 DNA sequence: TGCGCCAGCAGCCTAGAGTACAGGGCGTACTACGAGCAGTACTTC.

This clonotype is categorized as medium-sized. This CDR3 reads CSANRGVAGGHEQFF. In DNA, the CDR3 is TGCAGTGCTAATAGAGGGGTAGCGGGGGGACATGAGCAGTTCTTC. The chain links TRBV20-1 to TRBJ2-1; 10 bases are shared with TRBD2. The CDR3 runs 15 residues. Per germline, CDR1 DFQATT and CDR2 SNEGSKA (reference sequence). The V segment lost 4 bases and the J segment 8 bases; nucleotides outside the gene matches: 11.

The chain couples TRBV4-1 to TRBJ2-7, with D possibly called TRBD1 or TRBD2 (5 bases each). The germline V gene has CDR1 MGHRA and CDR2 YSYEKL. The ends were cut back, 6 bases at V and 4 bases at J, with 19 bases in the middle. This CDR3 is built from 15 residues. The CDR3 spells CASRNFRGTEYEQYF. The CDR3 nucleotides read TGCGCCAGCAGGAATTTTAGAGGGACGGAGTACGAGCAGTACTTC.